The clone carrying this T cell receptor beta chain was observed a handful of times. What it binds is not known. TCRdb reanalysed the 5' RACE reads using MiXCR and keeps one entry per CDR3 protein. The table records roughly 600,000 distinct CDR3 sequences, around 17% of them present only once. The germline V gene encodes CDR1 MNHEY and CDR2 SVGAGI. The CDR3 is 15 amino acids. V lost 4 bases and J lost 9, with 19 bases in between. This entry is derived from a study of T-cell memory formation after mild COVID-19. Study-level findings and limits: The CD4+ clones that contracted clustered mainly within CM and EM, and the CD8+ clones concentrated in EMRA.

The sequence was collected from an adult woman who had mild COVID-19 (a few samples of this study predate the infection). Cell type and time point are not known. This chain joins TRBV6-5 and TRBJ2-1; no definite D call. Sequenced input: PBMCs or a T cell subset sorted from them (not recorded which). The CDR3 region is CASSSVEIGMIEQFF. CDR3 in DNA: TGTGCCAGCAGTTCAGTCGAGATAGGGATGATTGAGCAGTTCTTC.